These 22 T cell receptor beta chains came from one sample sequenced in a study of ipilimumab plus nivolumab after autologous stem cell transplantation. Only in-frame clones appear in the TCRdb table, and some are missing; sequencing was by immunoSEQ multiplex PCR. Of 6,000 to 6,500 clones in the sample, roughly nine tenths were seen once. Source: PBMCs, taken in a trial of ipilimumab plus nivolumab as post-transplant consolidation. These receptors all come from a female donor with multiple myeloma.

DNA of the CDR3: TGTGCCAGCAGTGAAGAATGGTTGGGGCCTCAGTTCTTC. Translated: CASSEEWLGPQFF. This chain joins TRBV6-1 and TRBJ2-1; TRBD1 might be the D (5 bases). In germline, CDR1 is MNHNS, CDR2 SASEGT. This CDR3 is built from 13 residues. V was trimmed by 1 base and J by 13 bases, leaving 14 bases between them.

To note about this clone: The same CDR3 can be traced to other DNA sequences in this sample. The chain is built from TRBV28 and TRBJ2-6; tentatively, D is TRBD1 (6 bases). The germline V gene encodes CDR1 MDHEN and CDR2 SYDVKM. CDR3 length: 16 residues. The V and J ends lost 6 bases and 3 bases respectively, with 15 bases between them. The DNA for the CDR3 is TGTGCCAGCAGCCCGTGGGGGCTTGATGGGGCCAACGTCCTGACTTTC. This translates into CASSPWGLDGANVLTF.

This clone appeared once. The chain couples TRBV19 to TRBJ1-5, with D tentatively TRBD1 (5 bases). The germline V gene has CDR1 LNHDA and CDR2 SQIVND (reference sequence). The CDR3 runs 15 residues. The ends were cut back, 1 base at V and 10 bases at J, with 17 bases in the middle. The CDR3 coding sequence is TGTGCCAGTAGTATAGGCGGGGCCCGGGAAAGTCCCCAGCATTTT. This gives the protein CASSIGGARESPQHF.

The chain joins TRBV10-3 to TRBJ2-1; 11 bases are shared with TRBD1. The CDR3 length is 14 residues. The germline V gene has CDR1 ENHRY and CDR2 SYGVKD. V lost 11 bases and J lost 8; bases outside the gene matches: 11. CDR3: CAGARDRGSDEQFF. The CDR3 region has the DNA TGTGCCGGAGCGCGGGACAGGGGGAGCGATGAGCAGTTCTTC.

J is TRBJ2-2 and V is TRBV7-3; D unresolved. V lost 2 bases and J lost 6, with 10 bases in between. CDR3 size: 14 residues. CDR1 and CDR2 (germline): SGHTA, FQGTGA. Here the CDR3 reads CASSLVALPGELFF. The CDR3 DNA follows: TGTGCCAGCAGCTTAGTAGCACTCCCCGGGGAGCTGTTTTTT.

The V gene is TRBV11-1, the J gene TRBJ2-1, with D possibly matching TRBD1 (5 bases). CDR1 is SGHAT, CDR2 FQDESV, per germline (reference sequence). V lost 5 bases and J lost 0, with 11 bases in between. The CDR3 spans 15 residues. CDR3 coding DNA: TGTGCCAGCAGCCCCCGACAGAGCTCCTACAATGAGCAGTTCTTC. This gives the protein CASSPRQSSYNEQFF.

The gene calls are TRBV4-1 and TRBJ2-7; D possibly matches TRBD1 or TRBD2 (6 bases each). Looked up from germline, CDR1 is MGHRA and CDR2 is YSYEKL. Trimming stripped 2 bases from V and 2 bases from J, with 10 bases between. The CDR3 is 14 amino acids. CDR3 protein: CASSQPGGTYEQYF. The DNA of the CDR3 is TGCGCCAGCAGCCAACCCGGGGGCACCTACGAGCAGTACTTC.

DNA for the CDR3: TGTGCCAGCAGTTGGGGTGGGTATGGCTACACCTTC. Translated, it gives CASSWGGYGYTF. This chain connects TRBV28 to TRBJ1-2, with unresolved D. Germline CDR1 is MDHEN and CDR2 is SYDVKM. The CDR3 is made up of 12 amino acids. V lost 4 bases and J 5 bases, leaving 8 bases between the germline ends.

The CDR3 sequence: CASSIGGRFVYEQYF. In DNA form, the CDR3 reads TGTGCCAGTAGTATTGGGGGGCGCTTCGTCTACGAGCAGTACTTC. This chain uses TRBV19 with TRBJ2-7, with D perhaps being TRBD1 or TRBD2 (6 bases each). The V end lost 3 bases, the J end lost 3 bases, and 15 bases lay between the germline ends. This CDR3 is built from 15 residues. Per germline, CDR1 LNHDA and CDR2 SQIVND (reference sequence).

The chain uses TRBV18 and TRBJ2-2; 9 nucleotides line up with TRBD2. The CDR3 totals 17 residues. Trimming at V came to 1 base and at J to 2 bases, leaving 5 bases not matched to a gene. Germline V gives CDR1 KGHSH, CDR2 LQKENI. The CDR3 bases are TGTGCCAGCTCACCACGTACGACTAGCGGTAACACCGGGGAGCTGTTTTTT. Protein sequence: CASSPRTTSGNTGELFF.

This clone was seen just once. The chain employs TRBV14 and TRBJ2-7; either TRBD1 or TRBD2 may supply D (5 bases each). V was shortened by 0 bases and J by 7 bases, with 16 bases between the two germline ends. From germline, CDR1 is SGHDN and CDR2 FVKESK. This CDR3 has 15 residues. CDR3 DNA sequence: TGTGCCAGCAGCCAAGATTTCCAGGGCACGGGGGAGCAGTACTTC. Translation gives CASSQDFQGTGEQYF.

This chain uses TRBV2 with TRBJ2-7; a possible D gene is TRBD2 (7 bases). The CDR3 is 15 amino acids. The germline CDR1 and CDR2 sequences are SNHLY and FYNNEI. The V end lost 4 bases, the J end lost 0 bases, and 13 bases lay between the germline ends. The CDR3 region is CASSAERDNSYEQYF. CDR3 in DNA: TGTGCCAGCAGTGCCGAGCGGGACAACTCCTACGAGCAGTACTTC.

The rearrangement links TRBV28 to TRBJ2-1, with TRBD2 matching over 11 bases. The germline V gene encodes CDR1 MDHEN and CDR2 SYDVKM. The CDR3 totals 15 residues. Unmatched junction bases numbered 2, after V lost 5 bases and J lost 2 bases. This CDR3 is CASSPLAGAYNEQFF. The DNA for the CDR3 is TGTGCCAGCAGTCCACTAGCGGGAGCCTACAATGAGCAGTTCTTC.

The V call is TRBV4-1, the J call TRBJ2-2; a possible D gene is TRBD1 (6 bases). V lost 2 bases to trimming and J lost 1 base, with 17 bases between them. The V gene's germline CDR1 is MGHRA and CDR2 YSYEKL. The CDR3 is made up of 18 amino acids. CDR3 sequence (DNA): TGCGCCAGCAGCCAACATCGTAAGACAGGCAAGAACACCGGGGAGCTGTTTTTT. Protein sequence: CASSQHRKTGKNTGELFF.

The CDR3 DNA reads as TGTGCCAGCAGCTTGGCGGGAGAGGTAGCAGATACGCAGTATTTT. This translates into CASSLAGEVADTQYF. The V gene is TRBV5-6, the J gene TRBJ2-3, with a possible D match to TRBD2 (6 bases). Germline V gene data show CDR1 as SGHDT and CDR2 as YYEEEE. The CDR3 covers 15 residues. V lost 0 bases and J 4 bases, leaving 12 bases between the germline ends.

V usage is TRBV28 and J usage is TRBJ1-2; tentatively, D is TRBD1 (5 bases). V was pared by 2 bases and J by 2 bases, with 21 bases between. CDR1 and CDR2 from the germline V gene are MDHEN and SYDVKM. There are 18 residues in the CDR3. The CDR3 DNA is TGTGCCAGCAGTTTAGCCCTTCGACACCTGGGGCAAAACTATGGCTACACCTTC. Residues: CASSLALRHLGQNYGYTF.

The chain combines TRBV28 with TRBJ1-1; tentative D call: TRBD1 (6 bases). The germline gives CDR1 MDHEN, CDR2 SYDVKM. The CDR3 is 15 residues long. V was pared by 2 bases and J by 3 bases, with 13 bases between. The CDR3 DNA sequence: TGTGCCAGCAGTTTAGGCGGGGAGGGGGACACTGAAGCTTTCTTT. The encoded protein is CASSLGGEGDTEAFF.

As DNA, the CDR3 is TGTGCCAGCACAGGGTCTCACACTGAAGCTTTCTTT. Translated: CASTGSHTEAFF. The chain employs TRBV2 and TRBJ1-1; a weak D match, TRBD1 (5 bases). Germline V gives CDR1 SNHLY, CDR2 FYNNEI. Trimming removed 7 bases at V and 3 bases at J, with 9 bases between. This CDR3 has 12 amino acids.

The CDR3, as DNA: TGTGCCAGCAGCCGCGTGGGGGAGGGCCTCGCCGGGGAGCTGTTTTTT. Residues: CASSRVGEGLAGELFF. V and J are TRBV7-9 and TRBJ2-2; TRBD2 aligns across 7 bases. The CDR3 runs to 16 residues. Germline V lookup: CDR1 SEHNR, CDR2 FQNEAQ (reference sequence). V shed 5 bases, J shed 6 bases, and the junction held 12 bases outside the gene matches.

This clone showed up just once. V and J are TRBV7-8 and TRBJ2-7; no firm D call. V was clipped by 2 bases and J by 7 bases, with 15 bases between them. CDR3 length equals 14 residues. The germline gives CDR1 SGHVS, CDR2 FQNEAQ. The CDR3 is CASSLRQVVDEQYF. For the CDR3, the DNA is TGTGCCAGCAGCTTACGGCAGGTCGTAGATGAGCAGTACTTC.

This clone was seen just once. The J gene is TRBJ2-1, the V gene TRBV4-3; D gene ambiguous. The germline V and J ends were trimmed by 1 base and 5 bases, with 12 bases remaining between them. Germline V gene lookup returns CDR1 LGHNA and CDR2 YSLEER. The CDR3 has 15 amino acids. Here the CDR3 DNA reads TGCGCCAGCAGCCAAGGACCTGGTCCCCACAATGAGCAGTTCTTC. The encoded protein is CASSQGPGPHNEQFF.

This clone was seen once. The V and J genes are TRBV27 and TRBJ2-3; D remains ambiguous. Germline V gives CDR1 MNHEY, CDR2 SMNVEV (reference sequence). Trimming took off 3 bases at V and 2 bases at J, with 3 bases between the two ends. This CDR3 has 12 amino acids. DNA of the CDR3: TGTGCCAGCAGTTTTAACACAGATACGCAGTATTTT. Encoded protein: CASSFNTDTQYF.